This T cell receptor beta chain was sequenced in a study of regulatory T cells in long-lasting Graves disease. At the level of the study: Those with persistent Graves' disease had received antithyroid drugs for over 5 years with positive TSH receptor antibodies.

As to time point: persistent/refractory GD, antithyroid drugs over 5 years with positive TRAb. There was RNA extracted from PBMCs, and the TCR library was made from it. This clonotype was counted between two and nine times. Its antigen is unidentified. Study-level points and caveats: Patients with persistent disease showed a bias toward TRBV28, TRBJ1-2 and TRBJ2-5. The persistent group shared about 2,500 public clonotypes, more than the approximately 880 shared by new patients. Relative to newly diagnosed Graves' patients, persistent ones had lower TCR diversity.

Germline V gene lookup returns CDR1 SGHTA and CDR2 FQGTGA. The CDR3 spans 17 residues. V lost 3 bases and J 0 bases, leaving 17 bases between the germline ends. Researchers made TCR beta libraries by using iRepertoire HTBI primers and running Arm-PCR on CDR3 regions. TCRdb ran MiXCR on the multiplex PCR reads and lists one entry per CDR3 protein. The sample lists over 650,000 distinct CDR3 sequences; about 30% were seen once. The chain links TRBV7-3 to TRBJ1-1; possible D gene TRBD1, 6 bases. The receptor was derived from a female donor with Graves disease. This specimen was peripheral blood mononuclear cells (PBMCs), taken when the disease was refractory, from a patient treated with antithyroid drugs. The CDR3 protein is CASSFGGGLPMNTEAFF. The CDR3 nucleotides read TGTGCCAGCAGCTTCGGGGGGGGCCTACCGATGAACACTGAAGCTTTCTTT. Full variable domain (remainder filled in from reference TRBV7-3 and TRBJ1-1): GAGVSQTPSNKVTEKGKYVELRCDPISGHTALYWYRQSLGQGPEFLIYFQGTGAADDSGLPNDRFFAVRPEGSVSTLKIQRTERGDSAVYLCASSFGGGLPMNTEAFFGQGTRLTVV.